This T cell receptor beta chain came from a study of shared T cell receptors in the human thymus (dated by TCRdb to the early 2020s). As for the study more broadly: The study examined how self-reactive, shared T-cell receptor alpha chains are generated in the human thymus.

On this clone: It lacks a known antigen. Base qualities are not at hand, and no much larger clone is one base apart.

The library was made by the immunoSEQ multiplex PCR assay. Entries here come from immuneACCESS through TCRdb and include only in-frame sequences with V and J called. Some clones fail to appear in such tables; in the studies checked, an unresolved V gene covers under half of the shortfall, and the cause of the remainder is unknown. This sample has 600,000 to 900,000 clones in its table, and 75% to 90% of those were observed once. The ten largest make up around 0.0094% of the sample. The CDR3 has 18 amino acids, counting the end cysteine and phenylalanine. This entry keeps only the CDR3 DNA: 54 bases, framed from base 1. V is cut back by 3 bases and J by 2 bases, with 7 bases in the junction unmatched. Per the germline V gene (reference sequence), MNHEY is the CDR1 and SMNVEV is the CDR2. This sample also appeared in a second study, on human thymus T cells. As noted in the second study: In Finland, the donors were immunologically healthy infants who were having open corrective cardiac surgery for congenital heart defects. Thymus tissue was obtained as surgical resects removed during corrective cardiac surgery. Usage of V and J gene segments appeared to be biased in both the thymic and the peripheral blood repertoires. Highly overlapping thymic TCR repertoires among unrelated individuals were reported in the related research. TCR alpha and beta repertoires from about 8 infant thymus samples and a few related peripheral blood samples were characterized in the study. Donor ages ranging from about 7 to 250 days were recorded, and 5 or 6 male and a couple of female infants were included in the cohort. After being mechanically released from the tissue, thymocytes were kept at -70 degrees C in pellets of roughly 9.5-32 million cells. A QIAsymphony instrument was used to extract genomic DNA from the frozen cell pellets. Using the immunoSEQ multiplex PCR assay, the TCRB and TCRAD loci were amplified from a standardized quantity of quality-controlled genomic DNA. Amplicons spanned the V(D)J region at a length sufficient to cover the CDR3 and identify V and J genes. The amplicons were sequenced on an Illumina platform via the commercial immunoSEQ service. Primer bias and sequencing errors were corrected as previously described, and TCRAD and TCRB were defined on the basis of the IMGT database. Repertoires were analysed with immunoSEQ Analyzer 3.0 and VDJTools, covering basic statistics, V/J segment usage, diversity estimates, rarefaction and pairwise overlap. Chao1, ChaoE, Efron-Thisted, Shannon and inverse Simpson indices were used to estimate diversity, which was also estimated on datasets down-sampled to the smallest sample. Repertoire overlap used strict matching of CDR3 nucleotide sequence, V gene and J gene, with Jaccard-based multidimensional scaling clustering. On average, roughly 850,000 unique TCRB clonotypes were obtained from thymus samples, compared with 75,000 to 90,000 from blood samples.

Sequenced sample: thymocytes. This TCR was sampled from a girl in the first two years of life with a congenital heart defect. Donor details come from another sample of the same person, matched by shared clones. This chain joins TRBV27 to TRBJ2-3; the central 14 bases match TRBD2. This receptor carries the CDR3 CASSLPTSGGADTDTQYF. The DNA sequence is TGTGCCAGCAGTTTGCCGACTAGCGGGGGGGCGGACACAGATACGCAGTATTTT.